These 29 T cell receptor beta chains were sequenced from one sample in a study of cytomegalovirus exposure and HLA in healthy donors. The PCR employed 60 Vbeta primers together with 13 Jbeta primers. TCRdb keeps only in-frame clones here, not all; method: immunoSEQ multiplex PCR. The sample has about 110,000 clones, over 60% seen once. Source material: PBMCs. The receptor source for this set is a female donor in good health and CMV-seropositive.

V and J are TRBV6-1 and TRBJ2-3, with D possibly being TRBD2 (6 bases). This CDR3 region has 17 residues. Germline-derived CDR1 and CDR2 are MNHNS and SASEGT. Deletions cut 2 bases from V and 2 bases from J, with 17 bases between. The CDR3 DNA sequence: TGTGCCAGCAGTGAACTTATGGGAGGAGGGTTCACAGATACGCAGTATTTT. Amino acid sequence: CASSELMGGGFTDTQYF.

Points on this clone: The sample carries other DNA sequences with the same CDR3. The V and J genes are TRBV7-2 and TRBJ2-1, with a possible D match to TRBD2 (7 bases). CDR3 size: 15 residues. The V end was cut by 0 bases, the J end by 6 bases, with 12 bases between. Germline assignment: CDR1 SGHTA and CDR2 FQGNSA. The CDR3 nucleotides are TGTGCCAGCAGCTTAGCCGGGGGAGGGGGCAATGAGCAGTTCTTC. It specifies CASSLAGGGGNEQFF.

A few counts support this clone. The genes are TRBV6-5 and TRBJ2-1; TRBD2 might be the D (6 bases). This CDR3 comprises 13 residues. From germline, CDR1 is MNHEY and CDR2 SVGAGI. The V end lost 5 bases, the J end lost 7 bases, and 12 bases lay between the germline ends. CDR3 coding DNA: TGTGCCAGCAGTCCCCGGAGGGGTAATGAGCAGTTCTTC. Translation: CASSPRRGNEQFF.

This chain joins TRBV28 and TRBJ2-7; TRBD1 matches 9 bases. The CDR3 has 14 amino acids. J gave up 2 bases and V 8 bases, and 7 bases lay outside the gene matches. The germline CDR1 and CDR2 sequences are MDHEN and SYDVKM. The CDR3 nucleotides read TGTGCCAGCTGGAAACAGGGGGCCGCCTACGAGCAGTACTTC. It is translated as CASWKQGAAYEQYF.

The chain's CDR3 is CASSARDRGLSAFF. The CDR3, as DNA: TGTGCCAGCAGTGCCCGGGACAGGGGGCTCTCGGCTTTCTTT. V gene TRBV6-1 combines with J gene TRBJ1-1; the match to TRBD1 covers 12 bases. The ends lost 4 bases at V and 11 bases at J; junction bases unmatched: 8. Germline values: CDR1 MNHNS, CDR2 SASEGT. The CDR3 contains 14 residues.

V and J are TRBV19 and TRBJ2-7; TRBD2 matches at 11 bases. The CDR3 consists of 14 residues. CDR1 and CDR2 from the germline V gene are LNHDA and SQIVND (reference sequence). J gave up 4 bases and V 5 bases, and 4 bases lay outside the gene matches. CDR3 sequence reads: CASSGGTSGYEQYF. DNA for the CDR3: TGTGCCAGTAGTGGAGGGACTAGCGGATACGAGCAGTACTTC.

This chain uses TRBV2 with TRBJ1-6; D is undetermined. Trimming left V 1 base short and J 8 bases short, with 6 bases between. This CDR3 has 13 residues. Germline CDR1 is SNHLY and CDR2 is FYNNEI. The CDR3 sequence: CASSEGSDSPLHF. CDR3 nucleotide sequence: TGTGCCAGCAGTGAAGGGTCGGATTCACCCCTCCACTTT.

The chain is built from TRBV6-5 and TRBJ1-2; 7 bases are a match to TRBD1. The CDR3 contains 12 residues. Trimming at V came to 5 bases and at J to 4 bases, leaving 1 base not matched to a gene. The germline V gene encodes CDR1 MNHEY and CDR2 SVGAGI. CDR3: CASSRDSYGYTF. CDR3 in DNA: TGTGCCAGCAGTCGGGACAGCTATGGCTACACCTTC.

The chain employs TRBV30 and TRBJ2-7; D might be TRBD1 (6 bases). The V end was cut by 1 base, the J end by 5 bases, with 18 bases between. Germline V gene lookup returns CDR1 GTSNPN and CDR2 SVGIG (reference sequence). The length of the CDR3 is 15 residues. As DNA, the CDR3 is TGTGCCTGGAGTGGAAGGACAGCAGGGTTCCACGAGCAGTACTTC. The encoded protein is CAWSGRTAGFHEQYF.

This sequence joins TRBV5-8 and TRBJ1-1; 7 bases are shared with TRBD1. The CDR3 is made up of 15 amino acids. V lost 4 bases to trimming and J lost 9 bases; unmatched junction nucleotides: 15. The germline gives CDR1 SGHTS, CDR2 YDEGEE. The CDR3 coding sequence is TGTGCCAGCAGCACCAGGAGACAGGGCCGGGTGAAAGCTTTCTTT. Its translation: CASSTRRQGRVKAFF.

The chain employs TRBV6-1 and TRBJ2-3; TRBD2 matches at 8 bases. Per germline, CDR1 MNHNS and CDR2 SASEGT. The CDR3 has 16 residues. V dropped 1 base and J dropped 2; count of bases not matched to a gene: 5. Here the CDR3 DNA reads TGTGCCAGCAGTGAAGGCGCGGGGGGATACACAGATACGCAGTATTTT. This sequence encodes CASSEGAGGYTDTQYF.

The rearrangement links TRBV7-9 to TRBJ1-4; the D gene is possibly TRBD1 (5 bases). This CDR3 has 15 amino acids. Germline loops: CDR1 SEHNR, CDR2 FQNEAQ (reference sequence). Trimming stripped 5 bases from V and 7 bases from J, with 17 bases between. The CDR3 protein is CASSPLQGMGEKLFF. The DNA of the CDR3 is TGTGCCAGCAGCCCCCTTCAGGGTATGGGTGAAAAACTGTTTTTT.

The J gene is TRBJ2-2, the V gene TRBV5-8, with D perhaps matching TRBD2 (5 bases). The ends were cut back, 6 bases at V and 5 bases at J, with 14 bases in the middle. Per the germline V gene, CDR1 is SGHTS and CDR2 is YDEGEE. This CDR3 region has 14 residues. As DNA, the CDR3 is TGTGCCAGCACCAGAGGACTGGAAACCGGGGAGCTGTTTTTT. Translated: CASTRGLETGELFF.

This clone has just one count. The rearrangement joins TRBV7-8 to TRBJ1-6; 10 bases align to TRBD1. Unmatched junction bases numbered 4, after V lost 4 bases and J lost 4 bases. Germline V gene data show CDR1 as SGHVS and CDR2 as FQNEAQ. This CDR3 comprises 16 residues. CDR3 bases: TGTGCCAGCAGCTGGCAGGACAGGGGGTATAATTCACCCCTCCACTTT. Protein product: CASSWQDRGYNSPLHF.

This chain connects TRBV27 to TRBJ2-1, with a weak D call TRBD2 (7 bases). V was cut by 2 bases and J by 5 bases, with 16 bases left in between. Germline CDR1 and CDR2: MNHEY and SMNVEV (reference sequence). This CDR3 is 16 amino acids long. This chain's CDR3 is CASSLTGGGKNNEQFF. In nucleotides, the CDR3 is TGTGCCAGCAGTTTAACGGGGGGCGGAAAAAACAATGAGCAGTTCTTC.

The rearrangement links TRBV7-9 to TRBJ2-7; 8 bases map to TRBD1. This CDR3 is 16 amino acids long. Germline V lookup: CDR1 SEHNR, CDR2 FQNEAQ (reference sequence). The V segment lost 3 bases and the J segment 7 bases; nucleotides outside the gene matches: 14. CDR3 amino acids: CASSLTGDRQRGEQYF. CDR3 sequence (DNA): TGTGCCAGCAGCTTGACAGGGGATCGACAAAGGGGGGAGCAGTACTTC.

This chain links TRBV7-9 with TRBJ1-1; D may be TRBD1 (6 bases). The CDR3 sequence is 14 residues long. With 5 bases removed from V and 2 bases from J, the gap between germline ends came to 12 bases. The V gene's germline CDR1 is SEHNR and CDR2 FQNEAQ (reference sequence). CDR3 in amino acids: CASSTGQSNTEAFF. CDR3 DNA sequence: TGTGCCAGCAGCACCGGACAGAGTAACACTGAAGCTTTCTTT.

The chain has TRBV6-1 and TRBJ1-1, with D possibly TRBD1 on 6 matching bases. CDR1 and CDR2 (germline): MNHNS, SASEGT. The CDR3 spans 14 residues. V lost 4 bases and J lost 1, with 10 bases in between. The CDR3 sequence: CASSGATGNTEAFF. In DNA, the CDR3 is TGTGCCAGCAGTGGAGCGACAGGGAACACTGAAGCTTTCTTT.

This chain joins TRBV7-8 and TRBJ1-2; D not resolved. This CDR3 has 15 amino acids. Between the trimmed V and J ends, which lost 5 bases and 4 bases, there was a span of 17 bases. The germline V gene encodes CDR1 SGHVS and CDR2 FQNEAQ. In nucleotides, the CDR3 is TGTGCCAGCAGCCCCAGCGAATTTTTTGGCTATGGCTACACCTTC. Encoded protein: CASSPSEFFGYGYTF. Complete variable domain (other parts from reference TRBV7-8 and TRBJ1-2): GAGVSQSPRYKVAKRGQDVALRCDPISGHVSLFWYQQALGQGPEFLTYFQNEAQLDKSGLPSDRFFAERPEGSVSTLKIQRTQQEDSAVYLCASSPSEFFGYGYTFGSGTRLTVV.

The chain uses TRBV15 and TRBJ2-5, with 12 bases fitting TRBD1. With 2 bases clipped from V and 4 bases from J, the junction kept 5 bases outside the gene matches. The germline CDR1 and CDR2 sequences are LNHNV and YYDKDF (reference sequence). The CDR3 is 16 residues long. CDR3 DNA: TGTGCCACCAGCAGAACCGGGACAGGGGGCTCAGAGACCCAGTACTTC. As protein: CATSRTGTGGSETQYF.

The chain uses TRBV21-1 and TRBJ2-1; the table assigns TRBD2, which was not confirmed against the DNA. TRBV21-1 is termed a pseudogene. The length of the CDR3 is 17 residues. The CDR3 loop reads CASSKAPSGSLYNEQFF. The CDR3 DNA sequence: TGTGCCAGCAGCAAAGCACCTAGCGGGAGTCTCTACAATGAGCAGTTCTTC.

This clone has more than one count but fewer than ten. The chain links TRBV5-1 to TRBJ1-1; 9 bases line up with TRBD1. The trim removed 4 bases at V and 0 bases at J, leaving 7 bases unmatched. This CDR3 is built from 16 residues. The V gene's germline CDR1 is SGHRS and CDR2 YFSETQ. CDR3 in DNA: TGCGCCAGCAGCCTACAGGGGGCGAGGATGAACACTGAAGCTTTCTTT. Amino acid sequence: CASSLQGARMNTEAFF. Drawing the rest from reference TRBV5-1 and TRBJ1-1, the complete variable domain is KAGVTQTPRYLIKTRGQQVTLSCSPISGHRSVSWYQQTPGQGLQFLFEYFSETQRNKGNFPGRFSGRQFSNSRSEMNVSTLELGDSALYLCASSLQGARMNTEAFFGQGTRLTVV.

The count of this clone is one. The V call is TRBV7-2, the J call TRBJ1-3; D is unresolved. The CDR3 totals 14 residues. V was pared by 0 bases and J by 6 bases, with 9 bases between. The germline V gene encodes CDR1 SGHTA and CDR2 FQGNSA. The CDR3 region is CASSLAGPQNTIYF. The CDR3 nucleotides are TGTGCCAGCAGCTTAGCGGGCCCTCAAAACACCATATATTTT.

The V gene is TRBV19, the J gene TRBJ1-5; 10 bases are a match to TRBD1. The germline V gene encodes CDR1 LNHDA and CDR2 SQIVND (reference sequence). V shed 8 bases, J shed 1 base, and the junction held 11 bases outside the gene matches. This CDR3 contains 17 residues. CDR3 region: CASHMTGGSGSNQPQHF. The CDR3 DNA reads TGTGCCAGTCATATGACAGGGGGCAGTGGAAGCAATCAGCCCCAGCATTTT.

The chain has TRBV6-5 and TRBJ2-7, with TRBD2 matching over 11 bases. This CDR3 has 14 amino acids. V lost 5 bases and J lost 1; bases outside the gene matches: 1. Germline loops: CDR1 MNHEY, CDR2 SVGAGI. The CDR3 here is CASSRTSGSYEQYF. The DNA for the CDR3 is TGTGCCAGCAGTCGGACTAGCGGGTCCTACGAGCAGTACTTC.

The J gene is TRBJ2-7, the V gene TRBV6-6, with 9 bases aligning to TRBD1. The germline V gene encodes CDR1 MNHNY and CDR2 SVGAGI (reference sequence). The CDR3 is 14 residues long. V was clipped by 7 bases and J by 0 bases; unmatched bases: 4. CDR3 nucleotide sequence: TGTGCCAGCATTCCACAGGGGGCCTCCTACGAGCAGTACTTC. As protein: CASIPQGASYEQYF.

This chain links TRBV13 with TRBJ2-3; 10 bases fit TRBD2. V was clipped by 10 bases and J by 2 bases; unmatched bases: 12. This CDR3 region has 16 residues. The germline CDR1 and CDR2 sequences are PRHDT and FYEKMQ (reference sequence). The CDR3 loop is CATSVRSGGATDTQYF. The CDR3 DNA is TGTGCCACATCAGTACGGAGCGGGGGGGCCACAGATACGCAGTATTTT.

The V call is TRBV29-1, the J call TRBJ1-1, with a tentative D call TRBD1 (5 bases). Trimming took off 3 bases at V and 1 base at J, with 15 bases between the two ends. This CDR3 spans 15 amino acids. CDR1 and CDR2 (germline): SQVTM, ANQGSEA. Here the CDR3 reads CSVEGRAQGNTEAFF. The CDR3 DNA follows: TGCAGCGTTGAGGGCCGCGCCCAGGGGAACACTGAAGCTTTCTTT.

This clone was found a few times. The chain links TRBV5-1 to TRBJ2-5; TRBD2 agrees at 9 bases. Per germline, CDR1 SGHRS and CDR2 YFSETQ. The V gene end was trimmed by 1 base and the J gene end by 2 bases; junction bases not matched to a gene: 6. The CDR3 length is 16 residues. CDR3 in DNA: TGCGCCAGCAGCTTGACCCCGACTAGCGGACAAGAGACCCAGTACTTC. Its protein product is CASSLTPTSGQETQYF.